A selection of T cell receptor beta chains follows, all from one sample in a study of T cells in Graves' hyperthyroidism and ophthalmopathy. A single record per CDR3 protein comes from TCRdb applying MiXCR to the multiplex PCR reads. The table shows about 720,000 distinct CDR3 sequences, with about a sixth occurring only once. The sample taken for sequencing was blood. The origin of the receptors is a man aged 18 to 29 with Graves' hyperthyroidism. The CDR3 runs from the conserved cysteine through the conserved F or W. The D gene is left open where the match is weak. The size field is filled for only some rows; it gives once, few, many or a size class.

cdr3_length	v_call	j_call	clone_size	d_call	cdr3_nt	cdr3_aa
14	TRBV11-3	TRBJ2-7	.	.	TGTGCCAGCAGCTTAGAGGTAACAGGCGGCGAGCAGTACTTC	CASSLEVTGGEQYF
16	TRBV27	TRBJ2-3	many	.	TGTGCCAGCAGCTTGCACGGAGCAGGGAGCACAGATACGCAGTATTTT	CASSLHGAGSTDTQYF
17	TRBV28	TRBJ2-7	many	TRBD1	TGTGCCAGCAGCCGACCCTCGGACAGGCGGAGCTCCTACGAGCAGTACTTC	CASSRPSDRRSSYEQYF
12	TRBV28	TRBJ1-1	many	.	TGTGCCAGCTGGACAGTGAACACTGAAGCTTTCTTT	CASWTVNTEAFF
15	TRBV7-2	TRBJ2-1	few	.	TGTGCCAGCAGTGAACGGCTAGCGACCTACAATGAGCAGTTCTTC	CASSERLATYNEQFF
12	TRBV7-2	TRBJ2-5	many	.	TGTGCCAGCAGCCAAGCGACAGAGACCCAGTACTTC	CASSQATETQYF
13	TRBV7-9	TRBJ1-4	few	.	TGTGCCAGCAGCTTTGGGACCCTTGAAAAACTGTTTTTT	CASSFGTLEKLFF
14	TRBV19	TRBJ1-5	once	.	TGTGCCAGTAGCTACAGTCCTAGCAATCAGCCCCAGCATTTT	CASSYSPSNQPQHF
14	TRBV28	TRBJ2-1	many	TRBD2	TGTGCCAGCAGCTCACTAGCGGGATTCAATGAGCAGTTCTTC	CASSSLAGFNEQFF
15	TRBV5-1	TRBJ2-1	.	TRBD1	TGCGCCAGCAGCGGGCGACAGGGGAGTGACAATGAGCAGTTCTTC	CASSGRQGSDNEQFF
14	TRBV20-1	TRBJ2-2	few	TRBD2	TGCAGTGCTAGGGGTAGCGGGATCACCGGGGAGCTGTTTTTT	CSARGSGITGELFF
16	TRBV5-6	TRBJ2-5	.	TRBD1	TGTGCCAGCAGCTTGGGGACAGGGGGCGGAGGGGAGACCCAGTACTTC	CASSLGTGGGGETQYF
17	TRBV12-3/TRBV12-4	TRBJ2-7	.	TRBD2	TGTGCCAGCAGTCGGTCCGGGACTAGCGGGCCCTCCTACAAGCAGTACTTC	CASSRSGTSGPSYKQYF
18	TRBV24-1	TRBJ1-2	many	.	TGTGCCACCAGTGATTCGAGGACCTTTTACTCCACCAACTATGGCTACACCTTC	CATSDSRTFYSTNYGYTF
16	TRBV3-1	TRBJ2-7	many	.	TGTGCCAGCAGCCAGAATCCGACTAGTTTATCTGGGGAGCAGTACTTC	CASSQNPTSLSGEQYF
14	TRBV7-9	TRBJ1-2	many	.	TGTGCCAGCAGCTTCAGGGAGGCGATCTATGGCTACACCTTC	CASSFREAIYGYTF
15	TRBV5-1	TRBJ1-4	.	.	TGCGCCAGCGGCCAGGGATATGCAACTAATGAAAAACTGTTTTTT	CASGQGYATNEKLFF
13	TRBV9	TRBJ2-2	.	.	TGTGCCAGCAGTTCCCTCGGGACCGGGGAGCTGTTTTTT	CASSSLGTGELFF
18	TRBV30	TRBJ1-6	.	.	TGTGCCTGGAGTTCCCGACGATTGACAGGACGAGGGAATTCACCCCTCCACTTT	CAWSSRRLTGRGNSPLHF
16	TRBV4-1	TRBJ2-7	few	TRBD1	TGCGCCAGCAGCCAAGCCTCAGGACAGGCGGCCTACGAGCAGTACTTC	CASSQASGQAAYEQYF
12	TRBV2	TRBJ2-7	few	.	TGTGCCAGCGACGCCGGGGTCTACGAGCAGTACTTC	CASDAGVYEQYF
16	TRBV5-4	TRBJ2-7	.	TRBD2	TGTGCCAGCAGCTTCGGGCACTCCAGCGGGGCCTACGAGCAGTACTTC	CASSFGHSSGAYEQYF
14	TRBV20-1	TRBJ2-3	.	TRBD2	TGCAGTGCTCCCGTAGAGCGGGAGGCGGATACGCAGTATTTT	CSAPVEREADTQYF
13	TRBV20-1	TRBJ2-3	many	TRBD2	TGCAGTGCTCCTAGCGGGAGCACAGATACGCAGTATTTT	CSAPSGSTDTQYF
14	TRBV12-3/TRBV12-4	TRBJ2-5	.	TRBD1	TGTGCCAGCACCCCGACAGGGGGGTGGGAGACCCAGTACTTC	CASTPTGGWETQYF
15	TRBV27	TRBJ2-1	.	.	TGTGCCAGCAGTTTGTTTGTGGGTAAAAAGGATGAGCAGTTCTTC	CASSLFVGKKDEQFF
16	TRBV7-8	TRBJ1-4	many	.	TGTGCCAGCAGCCTTATTACGGGACGTTGGAATGAAAAACTGTTTTTT	CASSLITGRWNEKLFF
13	TRBV20-1	TRBJ1-1	many	.	TGCAGTGCAAGGGACAACCCGAACACTGAAGCTTTCTTT	CSARDNPNTEAFF
15	TRBV7-2	TRBJ2-1	few	.	TGTGCCAGCAGCTTAAGTCAGTGGGGCTACAATGAGCAGTTCTTC	CASSLSQWGYNEQFF
15	TRBV19	TRBJ2-7	.	TRBD2	TGTGCCAGTAGTCCAGTAGCGGGAGCGACCTACGAGCAGTACTTC	CASSPVAGATYEQYF
15	TRBV7-9	TRBJ1-1	many	TRBD1	TGTGCCAGCAGCCCGGGACAGGGCCCGAACACTGAAGCTTTCTTT	CASSPGQGPNTEAFF
14	TRBV24-1	TRBJ2-1	few	TRBD1	TGTGCCACCAGTGATTCGACAGGGGGCTATGAGCAGTTCTTC	CATSDSTGGYEQFF
14	TRBV12-3/TRBV12-4	TRBJ2-5	many	TRBD1	TGTGCCAGCAGCCAGGGACAGGGGAAAGAGACCCAGTACTTC	CASSQGQGKETQYF
15	TRBV10-1	TRBJ2-2	.	TRBD1	TGCGCCAGCAGCACGGACAGGGGGCATCCCGGGGAGCTGTTTTTT	CASSTDRGHPGELFF
15	TRBV12-3/TRBV12-4	TRBJ2-6	.	.	TGTGCCAGCAGTTTGGGGCTGGCTGGGGCCAACGTCCTGACTTTC	CASSLGLAGANVLTF
15	TRBV28	TRBJ2-1	.	TRBD2	TGTGCCAGCAGCCCGAGCGGGACTCTATGGAATGAGCAGTTCTTC	CASSPSGTLWNEQFF
13	TRBV28	TRBJ1-5	few	.	TGTGCCAGCACCCGTCGGGGCAATCAGCCCCAGCATTTT	CASTRRGNQPQHF
14	TRBV28	TRBJ2-1	many	.	TGTGCCAGCAGTTTTGCGTCTAGCGTACATGAGCAGTTCTTC	CASSFASSVHEQFF
13	TRBV30	TRBJ2-7	many	.	TGTGCCTGGAGTGTCTACAGGAACTACGAGCAGTACTTC	CAWSVYRNYEQYF
13	TRBV30	TRBJ2-2	many	.	TGTGCCTGGAGTAAAGGGAACACCGGGGAGCTGTTTTTT	CAWSKGNTGELFF
16	TRBV5-1	TRBJ2-1	few	TRBD2	TGCGCCAGCAGCTTGGCTCTAGCGGGAGTTGGAAATGAGCAGTTCTTC	CASSLALAGVGNEQFF
15	TRBV4-1	TRBJ1-1	few	.	TGCGCCAGCAGCCGATTAGGAGGAGGAAACACTGAAGCTTTCTTT	CASSRLGGGNTEAFF
14	TRBV28	TRBJ2-7	.	.	TGTGCCAGCAGTTTACCCCCTTTGACCTACGAGCAGTACTTC	CASSLPPLTYEQYF
15	TRBV5-6	TRBJ2-3	.	.	TGTGCCAGCAGCTTAGCCCTAGGGAACACAGATACGCAGTATTTT	CASSLALGNTDTQYF
16	TRBV19	TRBJ2-7	few	TRBD1	TGTGCCAGTAGTGACAGGGGCCGCAAGGGGCCCTACGAGCAGTACTTC	CASSDRGRKGPYEQYF
14	TRBV5-1	TRBJ2-1	few	.	TGCGCCAGCAGCCAAGCCCCCCCACCATTAGAGCAGTTCTTC	CASSQAPPPLEQFF
14	TRBV3-1	TRBJ2-1	many	TRBD2	TGTGCCAGCAGCCAGGGCGGGAGGATGGGGGAGCAGTTCTTC	CASSQGGRMGEQFF
14	TRBV25-1	TRBJ1-5	.	.	TGTGCCAGCAGCGAACAGGGCCCGAATCAGCCCCAGCATTTT	CASSEQGPNQPQHF
17	TRBV3-1	TRBJ2-2	.	TRBD2	TGTGCCAGCAGCCAACGCTCGTCAGCGGGAGTGACCGGGGAGCTGTTTTTT	CASSQRSSAGVTGELFF
16	TRBV20-1	TRBJ1-5	.	.	TGCAGTGCTCGACCCTCGGGGTCGGCGAGCAATCAGCCCCAGCATTTT	CSARPSGSASNQPQHF